This T cell receptor beta chain was identified in a study of blood T cell repertoires in COVID-19. Study as a whole: COVID-19 samples from acute and convalescent phases originated in the United States, Italy and Spain. The cDNA or gDNA used as material had been derived from T cells, B-cell-depleted T cells, or PBMCs.

In the original analysis: Estimation of nucleated cell counts was performed using reference gene primer amplification. Profiled with immunoSEQ multiplex PCR; TCRdb holds only in-frame clones, not every one. V, J and clone size were drawn from that table, and D and trimming were deduced from the DNA. This table holds roughly 280,000 clones, around 90% found once. The CDR3 spans 15 residues. Germline V gene sequence: CDR1 SGDLS, CDR2 YYNGEE. Trimming removed 4 bases from V and 2 bases from J; junction bases left unmatched: 4. The sequenced material came from peripheral blood. The sequence came from a man in his fifties with acute or convalescent COVID-19. The rearrangement joins TRBV9 to TRBJ1-3; 9 bases are a match to TRBD1. The CDR3 spells CASSRDRVPGNTIYF. The CDR3 DNA is TGTGCCAGCAGCCGGGACAGGGTCCCTGGAAACACCATATATTTT.